The 5 T cell receptor beta chains presented below share a single source sample, sequenced in a study of OX40 agonist ivuxolimab in advanced cancers. Profiling relied on immunoSEQ multiplex PCR, and the TCRdb table lists in-frame clones only, not all of them. The sample gives around 40,000 clones, 75% to 90% of which show up once; 4% to 4.5% is in the top ten. The sample in question was CD4+ or CD8+ T cells sorted from blood, obtained in a trial of the OX40 agonist ivuxolimab. These receptors all stem from an adult with an advanced solid tumor such as melanoma, head and neck, liver or kidney cancer.

This clone showed up just once. J is TRBJ2-4 and V is TRBV5-1, with a possible D match to TRBD2 (5 bases). From germline, CDR1 is SGHRS and CDR2 YFSETQ. This CDR3 has 13 amino acids. Trimming took 3 bases from V and 7 from J, leaving 11 bases between them. The CDR3, as DNA: TGCGCCAGCAGCTCCGGGGTGGGGAACATTCAGTACTTC. Translation gives CASSSGVGNIQYF.

The rearrangement links TRBV30 to TRBJ2-7, with a tentative D call TRBD1 (6 bases). The germline V and J ends were trimmed by 3 bases and 4 bases, with 22 bases remaining between them. Looked up from germline, CDR1 is GTSNPN and CDR2 is SVGIG (reference sequence). The length of the CDR3 is 16 residues. The CDR3 DNA sequence: TGTGCCTGGAGGATACAGGGTGGTCTGGTACGGTACGAGCAGTACTTC. This codes for CAWRIQGGLVRYEQYF.

In this sample, this clone turned up once. The gene calls are TRBV5-4 and TRBJ2-1, with a tentative D call TRBD1 (7 bases). Between the trimmed V and J ends, which lost 0 bases and 7 bases, there was a span of 20 bases. This CDR3 has 17 residues. Germline V lookup: CDR1 SGHNT, CDR2 YYREEE (reference sequence). CDR3 coding DNA: TGTGCCAGCAGCTTGGATATGGGGTCAGGGGGGCGGAATGAGCAGTTCTTC. This encodes CASSLDMGSGGRNEQFF.

The chain carries TRBV11-3 and TRBJ2-2; D not certain. There are 13 residues in the CDR3. Germline-derived CDR1 and CDR2 are SGHNT and YENEEA. V was shortened by 1 base and J by 7 bases, with 7 bases between the two germline ends. CDR3 nucleotide sequence: TGTGCCAGCAGCTTAGGAGGTATCGGGGAGCTGTTTTTT. This translates into CASSLGGIGELFF.

The rearrangement joins TRBV5-8 to TRBJ1-3; unclear D gene. The CDR3 has 14 residues. The V gene's germline CDR1 is SGHTS and CDR2 YDEGEE. Trimming shortened V by 1 base and J by 0 bases, and 5 bases separated the two germline ends. The CDR3 DNA is TGTGCCAGCAGCTTGTACAGCTCTGGAAACACCATATATTTT. It codes for CASSLYSSGNTIYF. Drawing the rest from reference TRBV5-8 and TRBJ1-3, the complete variable domain is EAGVTQSPTHLIKTRGQQATLRCSPISGHTSVYWYQQALGLGLQFLLWYDEGEERNRGNFPPRFSGRQFPNYSSELNVNALELEDSALYLCASSLYSSGNTIYFGEGSWLTVV.